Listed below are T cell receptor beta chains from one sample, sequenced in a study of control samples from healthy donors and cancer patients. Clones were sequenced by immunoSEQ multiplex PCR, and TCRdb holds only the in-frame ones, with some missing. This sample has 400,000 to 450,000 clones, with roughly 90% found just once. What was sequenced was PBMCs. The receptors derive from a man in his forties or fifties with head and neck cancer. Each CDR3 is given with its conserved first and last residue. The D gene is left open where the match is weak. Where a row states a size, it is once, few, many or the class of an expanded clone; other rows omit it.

TGTGCCAGCAGCTTCGGAATGGCCGGACAGGGTAAATCACCCCTCCACTTT,CASSFGMAGQGKSPLHF,TRBD1,TRBV7-2,TRBJ1-6,-
TGCAGTGGAGGGCAGGGTGGCTACACCTTC,CSGGQGGYTF,-,TRBV20-1,TRBJ1-2,-
TGTGCCAGCAGTCTCGGACAGGGGGCATACGAGCAGTACTTC,CASSLGQGAYEQYF,TRBD1,TRBV27,TRBJ2-7,-
TGTGCCAGCAGCCTGACAGGAGATACGCAGTATTTT,CASSLTGDTQYF,-,TRBV3-1/TRBV3-2,TRBJ2-3,-
TGTGCCAGCACCCCCCCGGGGGGCTACGAGCAGTACTTC,CASTPPGGYEQYF,TRBD2,TRBV27,TRBJ2-7,-
TGTGCCAGTAGTTCATGGGGGCCAGAGACCCAGTACTTC,CASSSWGPETQYF,-,TRBV19,TRBJ2-5,-
TGTGCCAGCAGCCAAGGGGCTAGATCGGAGACCCAGTACTTC,CASSQGARSETQYF,-,TRBV14,TRBJ2-5,few
TGTGCCAGCAGTTTACAGAATAATTCACCCCTCCACTTT,CASSLQNNSPLHF,-,TRBV3-1/TRBV3-2,TRBJ1-6,-
TGCAGCGTCCTGCGGAGTCTCGGCACAGATACGCAGTATTTT,CSVLRSLGTDTQYF,-,TRBV29-1,TRBJ2-3,-
TGTGCCTGGAGTGTTTTGGGCAGAAATCAGCCCCAGCATTTT,CAWSVLGRNQPQHF,-,TRBV30,TRBJ1-5,few
TGTGCCAGCAGGCCTCTCCCCTCTGGAAACACCATATATTTT,CASRPLPSGNTIYF,-,TRBV28,TRBJ1-3,-
TGTGCCAGCAAAGAGGACTTATCGCCGAATTCACCCCTCCACTTT,CASKEDLSPNSPLHF,-,TRBV2,TRBJ1-6,-
TGTGCCACCAGCAGAGATGACGGAGAGGTTGTCTACGAGCAGTACTTC,CATSRDDGEVVYEQYF,-,TRBV15,TRBJ2-7,few
TGTGCCAGCAGTTTGGACACCAATAATTCACCCCTCCACTTT,CASSLDTNNSPLHF,-,TRBV6-5,TRBJ1-6,-
TGTGCCAGCAGCCAGACTAGCGGATCCTACGAGCAGTACTTC,CASSQTSGSYEQYF,TRBD2,TRBV3-1/TRBV3-2,TRBJ2-7,-
TGTGCCAGCAGTCCGACAGGGGGTACGCAGTATTTT,CASSPTGGTQYF,TRBD1,TRBV6-5,TRBJ2-3,-
TGTGCCAGTAGCAGACAGGGGTCGTGGACTGAAGCTTTCTTT,CASSRQGSWTEAFF,TRBD1,TRBV19,TRBJ1-1,-
TGCGCCAGCAGCTTGGTGGCTAGCGGATACACAGATACGCAGTATTTT,CASSLVASGYTDTQYF,TRBD2,TRBV5-1,TRBJ2-3,once
TGTGCCAGCAGTTTATCGAGGCGTTGGATAAACATTCAGTACTTC,CASSLSRRWINIQYF,-,TRBV27,TRBJ2-4,-
TGCAGCGGCTTTGACAGGGATGAAGCTTTCTTT,CSGFDRDEAFF,TRBD1,TRBV29-1,TRBJ1-1,once
TGTGCCAGCTCCCGGGACAGGGGGCGAGAGCAGTACTTC,CASSRDRGREQYF,TRBD1,TRBV12-3/TRBV12-4,TRBJ2-7,-
TGCGCCAGCAGCCAAGGTAGACAGGACGCCTACGAGCAGTACTTC,CASSQGRQDAYEQYF,-,TRBV4-1,TRBJ2-7,-
TGCGCCAGCAGTGGACTTTCCGGGCGGGAGGGGTATGGCTACACCTTC,CASSGLSGREGYGYTF,-,TRBV10-1,TRBJ1-2,-
TGCGCCAGCAGCTTGGGCAGATTCTACGAGCAGTACTTC,CASSLGRFYEQYF,-,TRBV5-1,TRBJ2-7,-
TGTGCCTGGAGTGCCCCCGGACGGCAAGAGACCCAGTACTTC,CAWSAPGRQETQYF,-,TRBV30,TRBJ2-5,-
TGCGCCAGCAGCCCTTTAGCGGGAGCCCTGCGCAATGAGCAGTTCTTC,CASSPLAGALRNEQFF,TRBD2,TRBV4-1,TRBJ2-1,-
TGTGCCAGTAGCCGTCGGGGGCTTTCTGAAGCTTTCTTT,CASSRRGLSEAFF,-,TRBV19,TRBJ1-1,-
TGTGCCAGCAGCCCCGGGCCAGGGGGCATTCAGTACTTC,CASSPGPGGIQYF,TRBD1,TRBV6-6,TRBJ2-4,few